The 5 T cell receptor beta chains given below trace back to one sample, sequenced in a study of T cell repertoires in cytomegalovirus infection. TCRdb re-called the reads with MiXCR, one entry per CDR3 protein. This sample carries some 940,000 distinct CDR3 sequences, around 31% of them seen once, and the ten largest clones take about an eighth. No cognate antigen is known for these TCRs. The source was cultured CD8+ T cells from PBMCs, collected from culture after CMV antigen stimulation. These receptor sequences come from a human donor in good health (CMV status not recorded). Some clones in this sample may be carry-over from other donors' samples.

This chain uses TRBV6-1 with TRBJ2-5; 7 nucleotides agree with TRBD2. J was trimmed by 9 bases and V by 6 bases; bases with no gene match: 16. The CDR3 sequence is 15 residues long. From germline, CDR1 is MNHNS and CDR2 SASEGT. The CDR3 protein is CASSPDWGGSGAQYF. The CDR3 DNA is TGTGCCAGCAGCCCGGACTGGGGGGGGTCGGGGGCCCAGTACTTC.

This clonotype has a handful of counts. The chain joins TRBV7-2 to TRBJ1-5; weak D call: TRBD1 (5 bases). Trimming left V 0 bases short and J 7 bases short, with 10 bases between. The CDR3 is made up of 14 amino acids. Germline V gene data show CDR1 as SGHTA and CDR2 as FQGNSA. The DNA of the CDR3 is TGTGCCAGCAGCTTAGCAGGACCAGGGCAGCCCCAGCATTTT. It specifies CASSLAGPGQPQHF.

In this sample, this clonotype turned up many times. J is TRBJ1-2 and V is TRBV7-2; D not certain. Germline V lookup: CDR1 SGHTA, CDR2 FQGNSA. V shed 3 bases and J shed 6 bases, with 11 bases lying between them. This CDR3 spans 13 amino acids. CDR3 in DNA: TGTGCCAGCAGCTTCCTGTGGGCTCATGGCTACACCTTC. Protein product: CASSFLWAHGYTF. Looking up the rest from reference TRBV7-2 and TRBJ1-2 gives the full variable domain: GAGVSQSPSNKVTEKGKDVELRCDPISGHTALYWYRQSLGQGLEFLIYFQGNSAPDKSGLPSDRFSAERTGGSVSTLTIQRTQQEDSAVYLCASSFLWAHGYTFGSGTRLTVV.

The J gene is TRBJ1-5, the V gene TRBV6-1; TRBD1 aligns across 7 bases. The V and J ends lost 6 bases and 3 bases, in that order; junction bases with no gene match: 11. CDR1 and CDR2 from the germline V gene are MNHNS and SASEGT. The CDR3 length is 16 residues. CDR3 protein: CASSFTQGRANQPQHF. The DNA for the CDR3 is TGTGCCAGCAGCTTCACACAGGGGCGGGCCAATCAGCCCCAGCATTTT.

This clonotype has a handful of counts. V gene TRBV28 combines with J gene TRBJ2-3; 9 nucleotides align to TRBD2. CDR3 size: 16 residues. Germline V CDR1 and CDR2: MDHEN, SYDVKM. V dropped 6 bases and J dropped 2; count of bases not matched to a gene: 9. CDR3 nucleotides: TGTGCCAGCAGCCCTTTGAGCGGGGGGACCACAGATACGCAGTATTTT. Residues: CASSPLSGGTTDTQYF.